The TCR beta chain under discussion was sequenced for a study of blood T cell repertoires in COVID-19. Study information: Samples came from the United States, Italy and Spain, spanning acute and convalescent COVID-19. In each case, the material was cDNA or gDNA derived from T cells, B-cell-depleted T cells, or PBMCs.

Original handling: Using reference gene primer amplification, nucleated cell counts were estimated. Generated by immunoSEQ multiplex PCR, the TCRdb table keeps only in-frame clones and is missing some. The D gene and trimming were derived from the DNA, and the V and J assignments and clone size from that table. The sample contains almost 30,000 clones, 55% to 80% of which appear only once. The receptor's source is a human donor in a cohort sampled during active COVID-19. The sequenced material came from peripheral blood.

The CDR3, as DNA: TGTGCCAGCAGCCCCGGGACAGGGATAAAGCAGCCCCAGCATTTT. Amino acids: CASSPGTGIKQPQHF. The rearrangement joins TRBV7-8 to TRBJ1-5, with 9 bases identical to TRBD1. This CDR3 has 15 residues. Germline CDR1 reads SGHVS; CDR2 reads FQNEAQ. V gave up 5 bases and J gave up 7 bases; unmatched junction bases: 9.